This TCR beta chain was observed in a study of cytomegalovirus exposure and HLA in healthy donors. Study-level results: Later analysis placed DRB1 highest and HLA-C lowest in TCR association rates, which differed by HLA locus.

This PCR relied on a set of 60 Vbeta primers and 13 Jbeta primers. Using immunoSEQ multiplex PCR, the repertoire was profiled, and TCRdb retains in-frame clones only, with some absent. This sample yields about 140,000 clones, of which approximately 82% are seen a single time; 1.4% belongs to the top ten. This clone is a singleton in its sample. As yet, its antigen is unknown. The sequence was obtained from a man under 40 in good health and CMV-seropositive. The sequenced sample was PBMCs.

The CDR3 is CASSYGGAYEQYF. The DNA for the CDR3 is TGTGCCAGCAGTTATGGGGGGGCATACGAGCAGTACTTC. The rearrangement links TRBV27 to TRBJ2-7; tentative D call: TRBD2 (7 bases). From germline, CDR1 is MNHEY and CDR2 SMNVEV (reference sequence). This CDR3 is built from 13 residues. V dropped 4 bases and J dropped 4 bases, with 11 bases sitting between them.